This T cell receptor (beta chain) was recovered during a study of human thymus T cells. Findings of the study overall: Thymic TCR repertoires of unrelated people reportedly overlapped highly. Repertoires sampled from thymus and blood appeared biased in V and J gene usage.

CDR1 is LNHDA and CDR2 is SQIVND in the germline V gene (reference sequence). V was cut by 5 bases and J by 6 bases, with 12 bases left in between. The CDR3 loop spans 13 amino acids. Clones were read by immunoSEQ multiplex PCR, and TCRdb kept only the in-frame ones, dropping some. The top ten hold under 0.04% of the sample, which has 55,000 to 85,000 clones, 95% seen once. The study used thymus tissue resected during corrective heart surgery. All donors were healthy Finnish infants who were undergoing corrective surgery to treat congenital heart defects. This clone appeared a few times. Its antigen is not known.

The TCR was taken from a girl under two years old with a congenital heart defect but otherwise immunologically healthy. The chain joins TRBV19 to TRBJ2-3; D gene uncertain. Sample: thymus tissue. The chain's CDR3 is CASSALFPDTQYF. The DNA for the CDR3 is TGTGCCAGTAGTGCCCTCTTTCCCGATACGCAGTATTTT.